This TCR beta chain was sequenced in a study of PD-L1 blockade in urothelial cancer. The wider study: A median blood sample held around 130,000 T cells and about 89,000 unique TCRs. The study, taken as a whole, reports: Expansion of tumor-associated blood clones at 3 weeks was greater in durable-benefit patients. Survival was better when pretreatment blood TCR clonality fell below the median.

Sequencing used immunoSEQ multiplex PCR; TCRdb keeps in-frame clones, though not all of them. The sample holds over 75,000 clones, 70% to 90% seen once. Stated time point: pretreatment peripheral blood. V gave up 0 bases and J gave up 8 bases; unmatched junction bases: 4. The CDR3 totals 13 residues. Germline V lookup: CDR1 SGDLS, CDR2 YYNGEE. On this clone: What it recognizes is unknown.

The starting material was PBMCs, obtained around atezolizumab (anti-PD-L1) treatment. This receptor was identified in a woman of 80 years or more with urothelial cancer. V is TRBV9 and J is TRBJ1-1; 7 nucleotides match TRBD1. The CDR3 DNA reads TGTGCCAGCAGCGTAGACAGGGGCGAAGAAGCTTTCTTT. Its translation: CASSVDRGEEAFF.